This TCR beta chain was recovered during a study of post-analysis software for immune sequencing data. General study findings and limits: TRBV5-6, TRBV5-1 and TRBV20-1 were among roughly 5 TRBV segments more frequent in patients than controls.

The length of the CDR3 is 20 residues. V was shortened by 2 bases and J by 0 bases, with 23 bases between the two germline ends. Per the germline V gene, CDR1 is LGHDT and CDR2 is YNNKEL (reference sequence). This clonotype was seen at least ten times. The antigen remains unidentified. Carried by the TCR beta cDNA libraries were unique molecular identifiers. Via MiXCR, TCRdb re-called the PCR reads, giving one row per CDR3 protein. This sample has around 260,000 distinct CDR3 sequences, with around 34% found just once. This sequence was found in a girl aged 10-17 years with multiple sclerosis. This chain uses TRBV3-1 with TRBJ2-4; the D gene is possibly TRBD2 (5 bases). Sequenced input: blood. The CDR3 DNA reads TGTGCCAGCAGCCAACGCACTAGGCCCCCACAGCGTAAAGCCAAAAACATTCAGTACTTC. Protein product: CASSQRTRPPQRKAKNIQYF. Using reference TRBV3-1 and TRBJ2-4 for the parts outside the CDR3, the full variable domain is DTAVSQTPKYLVTQMGNDKSIKCEQNLGHDTMYWYKQDSKKFLKIMFSYNNKELIINETVPNRFSPKSPDKAHLNLHINSLELGDSAVYFCASSQRTRPPQRKAKNIQYFGAGTRLSVL.